Shown below are 25 T cell receptor beta chains from a single sample sequenced in a study of regulatory T cells in long-lasting Graves disease (dated by TCRdb to the early 2020s). According to the study, the label for this sample's time point signals: persistent/refractory GD, antithyroid drugs over 5 years with positive TRAb. RNA was extracted from PBMCs in TRIzol for both TCR sequencing and RNA sequencing. Library generation was performed with multiplex PCR. Sequencing took place on an Illumina HiSeq 4000. iRepertoire HTBI primers and Arm-PCR amplification of CDR3 regions were used to construct TCR beta libraries. Using fastp at Q25 and MiXCR, TCRdb reprocessed the public reads and kept productive beta chains. Rows with one shared CDR3 protein collapse into an entry with the most common genes and DNA. This sample has 430,000 or so distinct CDR3 sequences in its table, and 21% of those were observed once. The ten most abundant clones make up 14% of the sample.

The specimen was peripheral blood mononuclear cells (PBMCs), collected when the disease was refractory, from a patient treated with antithyroid drugs. The receptor source for this set is a female donor with Graves disease.

This clonotype occurred many times. The V and J genes are TRBV6-1 and TRBJ1-2; weak D call: TRBD1 (5 bases). CDR3 size: 15 residues. Trimming shortened V by 4 bases and J by 2 bases, and 14 bases separated the two germline ends. In germline, CDR1 is MNHNS, CDR2 SASEGT. CDR3 amino acids: CASSARAGGNYGYTF. In nucleotides, the CDR3 is TGTGCCAGCAGTGCCCGGGCTGGGGGGAACTATGGCTACACCTTC.

This clonotype was observed many times. The J gene is TRBJ2-7, the V gene TRBV29-1, with 12 bases fitting TRBD2. The CDR3 is 13 amino acids. The V gene end was trimmed by 7 bases and the J gene end by 3 bases; junction bases not matched to a gene: 4. Germline CDR1 SQVTM, CDR2 ANQGSEA. CDR3 in amino acids: CSALAGGIYEQYF. CDR3 DNA sequence: TGCAGCGCCCTAGCGGGAGGGATCTACGAGCAGTACTTC.

V usage is TRBV27 and J usage is TRBJ1-2; 7 bases agree with TRBD1. The CDR3 has 14 residues. Germline CDR1 reads MNHEY; CDR2 reads SMNVEV (reference sequence). V was pared by 6 bases and J by 8 bases, with 12 bases of the junction left unmatched. CDR3 region: CASRPLDRPFGYTF. The CDR3 DNA follows: TGTGCCAGCAGGCCCCTGGACAGGCCCTTCGGCTACACCTTC.

This clonotype was detected many times. The CDR3 DNA reads TGCAGTGTCCCGGCTGAGGCTAGCGGGAGTACGGACATTCAGTACTTC. Encoded protein: CSVPAEASGSTDIQYF. The chain uses TRBV20-1 and TRBJ2-4; 10 bases match TRBD2. Germline V CDR1 and CDR2: DFQATT, SNEGSKA (reference sequence). The CDR3 covers 16 residues. J was trimmed by 8 bases and V by 7 bases; bases with no gene match: 17.

In this sample, this clonotype turned up many times. The chain is built from TRBV15 and TRBJ1-5; possibly TRBD1 for D (5 bases). Germline CDR1 LNHNV, CDR2 YYDKDF (reference sequence). V dropped 4 bases and J dropped 6 bases, with 19 bases sitting between them. The CDR3 contains 16 residues. CDR3 amino acids: CATSTPGLRAGQPQHF. In DNA, the CDR3 is TGTGCCACCAGCACCCCGGGACTCCGGGCAGGTCAGCCCCAGCATTTT.

The chain is built from TRBV5-5 and TRBJ2-1; D unclear. Germline assignment: CDR1 SGHKS and CDR2 YYEKEE (reference sequence). With 0 bases removed from V and 7 bases from J, the gap between germline ends came to 5 bases. The CDR3 has 12 residues. CDR3 DNA: TGTGCCAGCAGCTTGGCCTTGAATGAGCAGTTCTTC. This encodes CASSLALNEQFF.

J is TRBJ2-1 and V is TRBV20-1; the match to TRBD2 covers 9 bases. Germline trimming cut 6 bases from V and 1 base from J; bases unmatched to any gene: 7. This CDR3 spans 15 amino acids. Germline CDR1 and CDR2: DFQATT and SNEGSKA (reference sequence). CDR3 coding DNA: TGCAGTGCCCCAGTCCTAGCGGGGTCCTACAATGAGCAGTTCTTC. Translation gives CSAPVLAGSYNEQFF.

The V and J genes are TRBV7-2 and TRBJ2-5, with 11 bases that match TRBD2. This CDR3 has 17 amino acids. V lost 4 bases to trimming and J lost 0 bases; unmatched junction nucleotides: 7. Per the germline V gene, CDR1 is SGHTA and CDR2 is FQGNSA. The CDR3 is CASSSPGLAEYQETQYF. CDR3 DNA sequence: TGTGCCAGCAGCTCACCGGGACTAGCGGAGTACCAAGAGACCCAGTACTTC.

This clonotype came up many times. Lacking the conserved final phenylalanine or tryptophan, this CDR3 likely reflects a read error. It is unclear where the CDR3 begins or ends on the DNA, so no DNA is shown, and the CDR3 is as TCRdb lists it. The J gene is TRBJ2-7, the V gene TRBV28; TRBD1, as called in the table, went unchecked against the DNA. Including both end residues, the CDR3 is 13 amino acids long. Germline assignment: CDR1 MDHEN and CDR2 SYDVKM. CDR3 protein: CASSLKQEIMELL.

This clonotype was seen repeatedly, ten times or more. The chain joins TRBV15 to TRBJ2-4, with TRBD2 as a possible D gene (6 bases). Germline values: CDR1 LNHNV, CDR2 YYDKDF (reference sequence). Trimming removed 4 bases at V and 9 bases at J, with 16 bases between. This CDR3 has 14 residues. CDR3 region: CATSKKGGMGIQYF. The CDR3 bases are TGTGCCACCAGCAAAAAAGGAGGGATGGGCATTCAGTACTTC.

Only a few counts were recorded for this clonotype. This rearrangement joins TRBV5-1 to TRBJ2-1; no clear D gene. Trimming stripped 7 bases from V and 0 bases from J, with 14 bases between. CDR1 is SGHRS and CDR2 is YFSETQ in the germline V gene. The CDR3 is 15 amino acids. The CDR3 protein is CASCRRPSSYNEQFF. CDR3 coding DNA: TGCGCCAGCTGCCGGCGACCCAGCTCCTACAATGAGCAGTTCTTC.

The V call is TRBV30, the J call TRBJ1-1, with TRBD1 matching over 7 bases. This CDR3 contains 13 residues. CDR1 is GTSNPN, CDR2 SVGIG, per germline (reference sequence). J was trimmed by 9 bases and V by 0 bases; bases with no gene match: 7. The chain's CDR3 is CAWSVGGPDQAFF. DNA for the CDR3: TGTGCCTGGAGTGTAGGGGGCCCCGATCAAGCTTTCTTT.

This clonotype appeared many times. The chain combines TRBV11-2 with TRBJ2-2; D unresolved. CDR1 and CDR2 (germline): SGHAT, FQNNGV. This CDR3 region has 16 residues. V was pared by 3 bases and J by 4 bases, with 15 bases between. This CDR3 reads CASSFARLGPTGELFF. Written as DNA, the CDR3 is TGTGCCAGCAGCTTCGCCAGACTGGGCCCCACCGGGGAGCTGTTTTTT.

This clonotype has a count of ten or more. This sequence joins TRBV25-1 and TRBJ1-1, with D perhaps TRBD1 (6 bases). This CDR3 has 14 amino acids. Trimming removed 7 bases from V and 0 bases from J, with 12 bases in between. The germline V gene encodes CDR1 MGHDK and CDR2 SYGVNS. The chain's CDR3 is CASKDRKMNTEAFF. CDR3 coding DNA: TGTGCCAGCAAAGACAGGAAAATGAACACTGAAGCTTTCTTT.

J is TRBJ2-2 and V is TRBV3-1; the D call may be TRBD1 or TRBD2 (6 bases each). The germline V and J ends were trimmed by 2 bases and 2 bases, with 12 bases remaining between them. Germline CDR1 LGHDT, CDR2 YNNKEL (reference sequence). The CDR3 totals 16 residues. The DNA for the CDR3 is TGTGCCAGCAGCCAAACCGGGGGCAAAAACACCGGGGAGCTGTTTTTT. This translates into CASSQTGGKNTGELFF. The entire variable domain, with the rest obtained from reference TRBV3-1 and TRBJ2-2, is as follows: DTAVSQTPKYLVTQMGNDKSIKCEQNLGHDTMYWYKQDSKKFLKIMFSYNNKELIINETVPNRFSPKSPDKAHLNLHINSLELGDSAVYFCASSQTGGKNTGELFFGEGSRLTVL.

The J gene is TRBJ2-2, the V gene TRBV2, with 11 bases matching TRBD1. V trimming: 5 bases; J trimming: 7 bases; junction bases outside the gene matches: 6. Looked up from germline, CDR1 is SNHLY and CDR2 is FYNNEI. This CDR3 is built from 15 residues. The DNA for the CDR3 is TGTGCCAGCAGTTCGGGACAGGGGGTTGGCGGGGAGCTGTTTTTT. It yields the protein CASSSGQGVGGELFF.

This clonotype was counted a few times. J is TRBJ2-7 and V is TRBV7-9, with D possibly matching TRBD1 (6 bases). Per germline, CDR1 SEHNR and CDR2 FQNEAQ (reference sequence). The CDR3 contains 18 residues. The ends were cut back, 4 bases at V and 2 bases at J, with 24 bases in the middle. The CDR3 DNA follows: TGTGCCAGCAGCTACCCCCGGGACAATTTAGCGAGCACCTACGAGCAGTACTTC. This codes for CASSYPRDNLASTYEQYF.

This clonotype was seen ten or more times. This chain links TRBV7-9 with TRBJ1-2; D is unclear. Germline CDR1 and CDR2: SEHNR and FQNEAQ (reference sequence). The V and J ends lost 9 bases and 7 bases respectively, with 18 bases between them. The CDR3 sequence is 13 residues long. The CDR3 nucleotides read TGTGCCAGTGGTGTCTCCCCCTTACTTGGCTACACCTTC. Protein product: CASGVSPLLGYTF.

This chain uses TRBV20-1 with TRBJ2-5; 10 nucleotides match TRBD2. The CDR3 sequence is 13 residues long. With 8 bases clipped from V and 5 bases from J, the junction kept 8 bases outside the gene matches. CDR1 is DFQATT and CDR2 is SNEGSKA in the germline V gene (reference sequence). In DNA form, the CDR3 reads TGCAGTAGTCGTAGCGGGAGGATGGAGACCCAGTACTTC. Encoded protein: CSSRSGRMETQYF.

As concerns this clonotype: This may come from a read error, since a much larger clone is one base off. The V gene is TRBV28, the J gene TRBJ1-1, with D possibly TRBD1 on 5 matching bases. This CDR3 spans 14 amino acids. Per the germline V gene, CDR1 is MDHEN and CDR2 is SYDVKM. CDR3 in DNA: TGTGTCAGCAGTTACCCGACAGCGTGGACTGAAGCTTTCTTT. This translates into CVSSYPTAWTEAFF.

This clonotype was picked up a small number of times. V and J are TRBV20-1 and TRBJ2-5; 7 nucleotides agree with TRBD1. The CDR3 extends over 14 amino acids. The V gene's germline CDR1 is DFQATT and CDR2 SNEGSKA (reference sequence). The V and J ends lost 4 bases and 5 bases, in that order; junction bases with no gene match: 10. The CDR3 reads CSAIRGQPRETQYF. In nucleotides, the CDR3 is TGCAGTGCTATACGGGGACAGCCGCGGGAGACCCAGTACTTC.

The J gene is TRBJ1-5, the V gene TRBV4-1; D not certain. The CDR3 runs to 13 residues. From germline, CDR1 is MGHRA and CDR2 YSYEKL. V gave up 0 bases and J gave up 10 bases, with 10 bases separating them. CDR3 amino acids: CASSQDWTGPQHF. The CDR3 DNA is TGCGCCAGCAGCCAAGATTGGACTGGCCCCCAGCATTTT.

The chain links TRBV28 to TRBJ2-1, with unresolved D. The V end lost 1 base, the J end lost 13 bases, and 14 bases lay between the germline ends. The CDR3 is 13 residues long. CDR1 is MDHEN and CDR2 is SYDVKM in the germline V gene. The CDR3 DNA follows: TGTGCCAGCAGTTTATCAGCGAGCCTCACACAGTTCTTC. Protein product: CASSLSASLTQFF.

This clonotype came up many times. V gene TRBV2 combines with J gene TRBJ2-7; D not resolved. Per the germline V gene, CDR1 is SNHLY and CDR2 is FYNNEI. Trimming shortened V by 7 bases and J by 7 bases, and 8 bases separated the two germline ends. The CDR3 loop spans 10 amino acids. The DNA for the CDR3 is TGTGCCAGCACTGCTCGGGAGCAGTACTTC. This sequence encodes CASTAREQYF.

Only a few counts were recorded for this clonotype. This rearrangement joins TRBV29-1 to TRBJ2-1, with D hard to call. Deletions cut 4 bases from V and 15 bases from J, with 10 bases between. CDR3 length: 9 residues. CDR1 is SQVTM and CDR2 is ANQGSEA in the germline V gene. The CDR3 DNA reads as TGCAGCGTTGCAACTCCGCCGTTCTTC. It encodes CSVATPPFF.